This T cell receptor (beta chain) came from a study of CD8 T cell repertoires and HIV-1 epitope variants. Study in general: T cells were stimulated with Twenty-five Gag and Nef peptides separately. Controls were a CMV, EBV and flu pool, Ebola AY9, and no peptide. Tested: three Gag epitope families, Nef HW9 and YT9. Separate from the cultures, 1M uncultured T cells served as baseline.

Looked up from germline, CDR1 is SQVTM and CDR2 is ANQGSEA. The V and J ends lost 5 bases and 6 bases, in that order; junction bases with no gene match: 7. The CDR3 spans 13 residues. Profiled with immunoSEQ multiplex PCR; TCRdb holds only in-frame clones, not every one. The sample lists several thousand clones; around two thirds were seen once. Points on this clone: Its antigen is as yet unknown.

Sequencing was carried out using cultured CD8+ T cells derived from PBMCs. The source is a male donor with HIV. The rearrangement uses TRBV29-1 and TRBJ2-3; 8 bases agree with TRBD2. CDR3 region: CSVTGTRSDTQYF. The CDR3 coding sequence is TGCAGCGTTACCGGGACTAGATCCGATACGCAGTATTTT.